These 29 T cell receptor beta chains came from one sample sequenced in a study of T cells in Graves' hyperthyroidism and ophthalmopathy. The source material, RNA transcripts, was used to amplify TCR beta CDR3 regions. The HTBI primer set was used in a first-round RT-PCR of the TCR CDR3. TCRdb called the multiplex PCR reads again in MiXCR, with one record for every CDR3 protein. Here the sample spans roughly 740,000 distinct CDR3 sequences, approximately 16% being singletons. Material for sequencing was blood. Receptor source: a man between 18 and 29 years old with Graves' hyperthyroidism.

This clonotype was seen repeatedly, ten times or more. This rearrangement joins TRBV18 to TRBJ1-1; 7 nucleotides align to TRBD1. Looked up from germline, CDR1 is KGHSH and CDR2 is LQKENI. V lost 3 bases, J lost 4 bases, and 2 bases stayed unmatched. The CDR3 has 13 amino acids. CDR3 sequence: CASSPNRGTEAFF. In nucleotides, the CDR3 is TGTGCCAGCTCACCTAACAGGGGCACTGAAGCTTTCTTT. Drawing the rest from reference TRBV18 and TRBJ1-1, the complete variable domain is NAGVMQNPRHLVRRRGQEARLRCSPMKGHSHVYWYRQLPEEGLKFMVYLQKENIIDESGMPKERFSAEFPKEGPSILRIQQVVRGDSAAYFCASSPNRGTEAFFGQGTRLTVV.

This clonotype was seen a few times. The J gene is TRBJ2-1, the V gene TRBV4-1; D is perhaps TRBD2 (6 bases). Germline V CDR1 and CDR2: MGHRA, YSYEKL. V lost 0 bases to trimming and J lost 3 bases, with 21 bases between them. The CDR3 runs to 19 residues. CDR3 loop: CASSQEGFGEGGDYNEQFF. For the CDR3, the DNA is TGCGCCAGCAGCCAAGAAGGCTTTGGCGAGGGAGGAGACTACAATGAGCAGTTCTTC.

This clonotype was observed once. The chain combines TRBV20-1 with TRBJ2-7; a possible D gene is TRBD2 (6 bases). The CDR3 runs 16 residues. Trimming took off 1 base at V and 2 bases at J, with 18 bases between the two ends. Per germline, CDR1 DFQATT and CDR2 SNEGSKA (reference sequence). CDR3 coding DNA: TGCAGTGCTAGAGGACTCCTAGCGTCGACCACCTACGAGCAGTACTTC. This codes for CSARGLLASTTYEQYF.

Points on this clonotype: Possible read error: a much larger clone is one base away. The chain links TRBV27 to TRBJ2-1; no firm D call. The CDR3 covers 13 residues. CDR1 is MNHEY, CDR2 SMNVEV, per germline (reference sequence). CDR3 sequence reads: CASLDRYYNEQSF. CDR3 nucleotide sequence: TGTGCCAGCTTAGACCGGTATTACAATGAGCAGTCCTTC.

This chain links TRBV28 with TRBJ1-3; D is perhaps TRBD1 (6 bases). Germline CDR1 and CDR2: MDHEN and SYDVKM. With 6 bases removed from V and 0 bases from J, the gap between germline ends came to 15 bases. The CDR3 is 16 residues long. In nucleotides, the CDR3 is TGTGCCAGCAGACCTACAGGGTCTCGCTCTGGAAACACCATATATTTT. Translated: CASRPTGSRSGNTIYF.

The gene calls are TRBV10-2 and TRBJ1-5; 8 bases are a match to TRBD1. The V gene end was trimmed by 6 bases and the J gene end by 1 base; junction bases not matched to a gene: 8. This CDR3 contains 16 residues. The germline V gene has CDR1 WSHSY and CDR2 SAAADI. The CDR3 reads CASRDLTGGSNQPQHF. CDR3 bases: TGCGCCAGCAGAGATTTAACAGGGGGGAGCAATCAGCCCCAGCATTTT.

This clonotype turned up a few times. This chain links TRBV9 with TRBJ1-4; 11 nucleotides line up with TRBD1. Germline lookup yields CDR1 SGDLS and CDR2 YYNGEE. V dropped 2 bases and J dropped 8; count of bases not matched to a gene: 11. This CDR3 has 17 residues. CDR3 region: CASSVGLPGQGGEKLFF. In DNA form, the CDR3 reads TGTGCCAGCAGCGTCGGGCTCCCGGGACAGGGGGGCGAAAAACTGTTTTTT. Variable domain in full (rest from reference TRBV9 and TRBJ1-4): DSGVTQTPKHLITATGQRVTLRCSPRSGDLSVYWYQQSLDQGLQFLIQYYNGEERAKGNILERFSAQQFPDLHSELNLSSLELGDSALYFCASSVGLPGQGGEKLFFGSGTQLSVL.

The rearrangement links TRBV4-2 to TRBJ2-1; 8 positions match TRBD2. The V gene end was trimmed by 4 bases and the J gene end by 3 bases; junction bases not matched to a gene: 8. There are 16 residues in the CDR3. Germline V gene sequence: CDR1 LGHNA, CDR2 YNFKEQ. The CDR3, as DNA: TGTGCCAGCAGCCGTGTGGGGCGGGAGGTCTACAATGAGCAGTTCTTC. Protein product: CASSRVGREVYNEQFF.

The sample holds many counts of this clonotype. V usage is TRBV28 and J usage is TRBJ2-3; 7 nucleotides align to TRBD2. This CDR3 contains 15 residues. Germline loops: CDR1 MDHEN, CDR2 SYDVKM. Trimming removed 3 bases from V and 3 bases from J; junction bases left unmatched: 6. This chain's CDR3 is CASSFVGGLTDTQYF. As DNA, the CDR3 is TGTGCCAGCAGTTTCGTGGGAGGGTTGACAGATACGCAGTATTTT. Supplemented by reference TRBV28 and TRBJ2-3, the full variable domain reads DVKVTQSSRYLVKRTGEKVFLECVQDMDHENMFWYRQDPGLGLRLIYFSYDVKMKEKGDIPEGYSVSREKKERFSLILESASTNQTSMYLCASSFVGGLTDTQYFGPGTRLTVL.

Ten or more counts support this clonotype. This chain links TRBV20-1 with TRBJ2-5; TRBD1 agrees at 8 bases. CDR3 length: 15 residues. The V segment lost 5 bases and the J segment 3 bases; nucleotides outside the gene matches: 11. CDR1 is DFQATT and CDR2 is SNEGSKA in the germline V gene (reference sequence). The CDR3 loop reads CSALRPGTGKETQYF. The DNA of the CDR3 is TGCAGTGCTCTAAGACCCGGGACAGGCAAAGAGACCCAGTACTTC.

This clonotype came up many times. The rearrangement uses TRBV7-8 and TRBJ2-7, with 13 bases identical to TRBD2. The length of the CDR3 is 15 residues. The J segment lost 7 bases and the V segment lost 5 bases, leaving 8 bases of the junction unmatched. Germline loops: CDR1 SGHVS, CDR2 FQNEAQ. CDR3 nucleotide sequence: TGTGCCAGCAGCATACTAGCGGGAGGGCCTGGGGAGCAGTACTTC. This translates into CASSILAGGPGEQYF.

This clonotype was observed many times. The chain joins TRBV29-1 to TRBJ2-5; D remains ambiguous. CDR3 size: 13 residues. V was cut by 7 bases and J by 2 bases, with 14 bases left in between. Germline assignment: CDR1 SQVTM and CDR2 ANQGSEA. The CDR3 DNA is TGCAGCGCGAGAGGTGGGATTCAAGAGACCCAGTACTTC. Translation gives CSARGGIQETQYF.

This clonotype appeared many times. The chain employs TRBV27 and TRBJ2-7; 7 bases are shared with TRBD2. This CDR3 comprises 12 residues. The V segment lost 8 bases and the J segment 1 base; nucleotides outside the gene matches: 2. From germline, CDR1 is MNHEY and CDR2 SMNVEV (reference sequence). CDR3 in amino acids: CASGGGSYEQYF. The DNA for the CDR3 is TGTGCCAGCGGGGGAGGGTCCTACGAGCAGTACTTC.

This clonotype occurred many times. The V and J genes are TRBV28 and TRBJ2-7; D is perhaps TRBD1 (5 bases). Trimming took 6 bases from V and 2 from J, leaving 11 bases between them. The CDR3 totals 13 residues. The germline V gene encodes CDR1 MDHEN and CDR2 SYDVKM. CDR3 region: CASSPRGTYEQYF. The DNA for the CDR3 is TGTGCCAGCAGCCCAAGGGGTACCTACGAGCAGTACTTC.

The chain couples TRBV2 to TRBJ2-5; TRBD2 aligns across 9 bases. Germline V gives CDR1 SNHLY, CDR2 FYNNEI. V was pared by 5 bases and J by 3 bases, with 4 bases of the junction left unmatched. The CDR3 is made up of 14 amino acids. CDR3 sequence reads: CASSRRTSEETQYF. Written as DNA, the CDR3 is TGTGCCAGCAGTCGGAGGACTAGCGAAGAGACCCAGTACTTC.

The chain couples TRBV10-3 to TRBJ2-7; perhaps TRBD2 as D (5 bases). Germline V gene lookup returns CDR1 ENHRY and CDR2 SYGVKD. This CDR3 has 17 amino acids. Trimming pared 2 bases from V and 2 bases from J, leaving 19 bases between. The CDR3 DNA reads TGTGCCATCAGTGAGACCCTTGCAGCGGTCCCTCCCTACGAGCAGTACTTC. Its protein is CAISETLAAVPPYEQYF.

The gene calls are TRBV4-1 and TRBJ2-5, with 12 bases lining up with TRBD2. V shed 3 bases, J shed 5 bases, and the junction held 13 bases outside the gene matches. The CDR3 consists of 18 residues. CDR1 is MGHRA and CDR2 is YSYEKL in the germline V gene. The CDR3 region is CASSHTGLAGPIRETQYF. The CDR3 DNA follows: TGCGCCAGCAGCCATACCGGACTAGCGGGACCCATAAGGGAGACCCAGTACTTC.

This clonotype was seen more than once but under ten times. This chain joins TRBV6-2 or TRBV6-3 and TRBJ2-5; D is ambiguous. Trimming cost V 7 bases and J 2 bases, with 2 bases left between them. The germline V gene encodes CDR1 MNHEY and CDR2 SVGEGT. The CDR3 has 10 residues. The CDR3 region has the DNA TGTGCCAGCACTCAAGAGACCCAGTACTTC. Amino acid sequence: CASTQETQYF.

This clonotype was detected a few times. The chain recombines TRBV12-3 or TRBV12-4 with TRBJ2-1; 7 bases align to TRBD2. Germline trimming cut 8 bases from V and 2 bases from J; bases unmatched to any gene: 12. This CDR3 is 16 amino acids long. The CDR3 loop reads CASSKPLAGAYNEQFF. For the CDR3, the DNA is TGTGCCAGCTCCAAGCCCCTTGCGGGAGCCTACAATGAGCAGTTCTTC.

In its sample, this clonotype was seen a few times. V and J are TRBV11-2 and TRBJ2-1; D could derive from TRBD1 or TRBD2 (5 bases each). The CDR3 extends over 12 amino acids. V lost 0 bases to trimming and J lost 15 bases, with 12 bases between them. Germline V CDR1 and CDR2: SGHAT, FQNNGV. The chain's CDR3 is CASSLDRGVWFF. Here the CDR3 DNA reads TGTGCCAGCAGCTTAGATCGGGGCGTTTGGTTCTTC.

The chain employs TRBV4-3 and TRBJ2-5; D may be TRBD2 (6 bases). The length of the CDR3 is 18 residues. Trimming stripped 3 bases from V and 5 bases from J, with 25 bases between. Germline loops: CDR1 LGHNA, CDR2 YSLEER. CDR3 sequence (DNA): TGCGCCAGCAGCCATCTCCTTGGGGGGAGAAGAGAGGGCGAGACCCAGTACTTC. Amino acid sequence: CASSHLLGGRREGETQYF.

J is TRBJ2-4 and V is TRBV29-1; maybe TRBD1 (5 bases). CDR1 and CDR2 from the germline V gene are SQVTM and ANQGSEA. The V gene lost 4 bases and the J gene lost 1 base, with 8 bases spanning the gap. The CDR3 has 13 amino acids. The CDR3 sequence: CSVVGAAKNIQYF. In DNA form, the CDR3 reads TGCAGCGTTGTAGGGGCGGCCAAAAACATTCAGTACTTC.

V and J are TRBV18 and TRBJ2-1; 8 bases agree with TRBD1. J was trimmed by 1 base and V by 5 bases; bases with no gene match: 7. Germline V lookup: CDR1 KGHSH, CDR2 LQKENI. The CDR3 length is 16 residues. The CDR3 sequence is CASSSSQGESYNEQFF. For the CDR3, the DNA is TGTGCCAGCTCATCGTCACAGGGGGAATCCTACAATGAGCAGTTCTTC.

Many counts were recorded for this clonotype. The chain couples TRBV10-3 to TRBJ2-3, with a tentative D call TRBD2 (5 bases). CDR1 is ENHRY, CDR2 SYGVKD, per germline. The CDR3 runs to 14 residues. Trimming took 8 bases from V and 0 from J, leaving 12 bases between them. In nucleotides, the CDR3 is TGTGCCATCGGGCGAGCGGCAAGCACAGATACGCAGTATTTT. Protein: CAIGRAASTDTQYF.

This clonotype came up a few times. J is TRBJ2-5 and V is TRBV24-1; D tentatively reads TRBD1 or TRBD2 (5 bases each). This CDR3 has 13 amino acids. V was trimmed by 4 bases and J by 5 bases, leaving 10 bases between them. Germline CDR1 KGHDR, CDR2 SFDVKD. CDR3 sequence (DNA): TGTGCCACCAGTGAGGTGGGGGAGGAGACCCAGTACTTC. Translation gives CATSEVGEETQYF.

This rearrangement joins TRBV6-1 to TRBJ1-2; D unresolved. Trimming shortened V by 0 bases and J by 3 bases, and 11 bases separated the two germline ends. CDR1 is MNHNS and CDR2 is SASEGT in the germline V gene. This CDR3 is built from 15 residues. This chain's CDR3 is CASSEAAFRDYGYTF. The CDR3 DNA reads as TGTGCCAGCAGTGAAGCGGCATTTCGGGACTATGGCTACACCTTC.

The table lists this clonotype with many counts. The CDR3 here is CASSPTTGGLWEQYF. The CDR3 DNA is TGTGCCAGCAGCCCCACGACAGGCGGTCTATGGGAGCAGTACTTC. The V call is TRBV7-2, the J call TRBJ2-7, with D perhaps matching TRBD1 (6 bases). The CDR3 has 15 residues. In germline, CDR1 is SGHTA, CDR2 FQGNSA. Trimming took 5 bases from V and 7 from J, leaving 21 bases between them.

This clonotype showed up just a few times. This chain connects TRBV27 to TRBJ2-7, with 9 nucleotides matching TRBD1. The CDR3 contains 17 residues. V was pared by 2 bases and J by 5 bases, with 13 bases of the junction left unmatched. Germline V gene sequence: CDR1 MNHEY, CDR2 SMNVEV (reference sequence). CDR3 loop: CASSLTGLTGGVNEQYF. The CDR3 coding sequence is TGTGCCAGCAGTTTAACCGGCCTGACAGGGGGTGTTAACGAGCAGTACTTC.

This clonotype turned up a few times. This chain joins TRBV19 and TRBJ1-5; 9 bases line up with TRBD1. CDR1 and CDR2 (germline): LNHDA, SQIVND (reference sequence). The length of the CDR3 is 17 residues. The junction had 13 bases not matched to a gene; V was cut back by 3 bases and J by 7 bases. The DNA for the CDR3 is TGTGCCAGTAGTATCACCGGGACAGGGAAAGGGGGCCAGCCCCAGCATTTT. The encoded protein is CASSITGTGKGGQPQHF.